This T cell receptor beta chain is drawn from a study of metastatic and nonmetastatic thyroid tumors. Study overall: Repertoire data that came from the blood and tumor or nodule tissue of malignant and benign thyroid patients were compared.

CDR3 length: 15 amino acids. V shed 0 bases, J shed 8 bases, and the junction held 7 bases outside the gene matches. Germline V lookup: CDR1 SGHRS, CDR2 YFSETQ. This clone has at least ten counts. As processed by the authors: Building a distant-metastasis classifier for papillary thyroid cancer drew on CDR3 differences across clinicopathological groups. TCRdb reprocessed the PCR reads via MiXCR. The V and J calls, along with clone size, are taken from TCRdb and not from the paper's own processing. The sample records 43,000 or so clones, roughly 16% being singletons. Thyroid surgery took place with no prior treatment in any patient.

The receptor was isolated from a female donor with papillary thyroid cancer or a benign thyroid nodule (not recorded which). Some clones in this sample may be carry-over from other donors' samples. Specimen: blood. The chain combines TRBV5-1 with TRBJ2-1; 8 bases agree with TRBD2. CDR3: CASSLVSGIGDEQFF. In nucleotides, the CDR3 is TGCGCCAGCAGCTTGGTTAGCGGGATAGGGGATGAGCAGTTCTTC.